The clone carrying this T cell receptor beta chain turned up a few times. The data were obtained in a study of blood T cell repertoires in COVID-19. Study details: Samples came from the United States, Italy and Spain, spanning acute and convalescent COVID-19. T cells, B-cell-depleted T cells, or PBMCs provided the cDNA or gDNA that served as material.

Germline V gene sequence: CDR1 LGHDT, CDR2 YNNKEL (reference sequence). Trimming removed 1 base from V and 15 bases from J; junction bases left unmatched: 11. CDR3 length: 14 residues. The repertoire was sequenced with immunoSEQ multiplex PCR; TCRdb's copy has only in-frame clones and lacks some. The data contain about 120,000 clones, about 72% of them singletons. The specimen sequenced was peripheral blood. This sequence originates from a woman in her 70s with acute or convalescent COVID-19. The rearrangement links TRBV3-1 (or the pseudogene TRBV3-2) to TRBJ2-1; 8 positions agree with TRBD2. CDR3 amino acids: CASSQGPGTRTPFF. CDR3 nucleotide sequence: TGTGCCAGCAGCCAAGGGCCCGGGACTAGAACCCCGTTCTTC.